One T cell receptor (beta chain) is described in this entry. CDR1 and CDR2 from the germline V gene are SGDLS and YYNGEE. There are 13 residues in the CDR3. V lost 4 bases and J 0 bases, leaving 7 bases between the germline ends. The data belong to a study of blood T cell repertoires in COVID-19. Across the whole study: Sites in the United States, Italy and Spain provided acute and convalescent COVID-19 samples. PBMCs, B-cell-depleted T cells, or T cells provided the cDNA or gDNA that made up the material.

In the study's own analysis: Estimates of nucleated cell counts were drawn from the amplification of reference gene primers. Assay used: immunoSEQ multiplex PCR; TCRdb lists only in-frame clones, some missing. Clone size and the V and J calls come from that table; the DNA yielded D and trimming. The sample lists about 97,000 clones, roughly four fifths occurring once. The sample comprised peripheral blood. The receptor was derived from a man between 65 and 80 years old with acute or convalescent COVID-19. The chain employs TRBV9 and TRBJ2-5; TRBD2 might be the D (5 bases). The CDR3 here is CASSKDYQETQYF. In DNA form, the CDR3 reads TGTGCCAGCAGCAAGGACTACCAAGAGACCCAGTACTTC.